Each of the 25 T cell receptor beta chains below was sequenced from the same sample in a study of CD8+ T cells in alopecia areata. Treatment in this sample: oral pan-JAK inhibitor, 5-10 mg twice daily. Following extraction, RNA underwent reverse transcription to cDNA, which served as the sequencing template. The method was immunoSEQ multiplex PCR; TCRdb's version includes in-frame clones alone and lacks a portion of them. The repertoire consists of 170,000 or so clones, with 55% to 75% occurring once and the leading ten covering approximately 0.9%. This specimen was CD4+ T cells sorted from blood, taken at week 4, from a patient treated with tofacitinib. Receptor source: a human donor with alopecia areata.

V is TRBV30 and J is TRBJ2-3; maybe TRBD1 (6 bases). V gave up 2 bases and J gave up 6 bases, with 18 bases separating them. The CDR3 is made up of 15 amino acids. In germline, CDR1 is GTSNPN, CDR2 SVGIG (reference sequence). The CDR3 loop reads CAWSIPTGPGDTQYF. CDR3 coding DNA: TGTGCCTGGAGTATCCCGACAGGTCCCGGGGATACGCAGTATTTT.

This clone came up a few times. J is TRBJ2-5 and V is TRBV29-1; the match to TRBD1 covers 9 bases. The trim removed 5 bases at V and 3 bases at J, leaving 7 bases unmatched. CDR1 and CDR2 from the germline V gene are SQVTM and ANQGSEA. The CDR3 is 14 residues long. In DNA form, the CDR3 reads TGCAGCGTTAACCCGGGACAGGGAGAAGAGACCCAGTACTTC. Translation gives CSVNPGQGEETQYF.

The rearrangement links TRBV2 to TRBJ2-1, with 13 bases fitting TRBD2. V shed 3 bases and J 7 bases; nucleotides not matched to a gene: 6. This CDR3 has 16 amino acids. Germline V gene sequence: CDR1 SNHLY, CDR2 FYNNEI. CDR3 in DNA: TGTGCCAGCAGTGATATTGGGACTAGCGGGGTAAATGAGCAGTTCTTC. Protein: CASSDIGTSGVNEQFF.

The chain is built from TRBV29-1 and TRBJ2-6, with 10 bases matching TRBD1. This CDR3 has 15 residues. The V gene end was trimmed by 7 bases and the J gene end by 0 bases; junction bases not matched to a gene: 3. Germline V gene sequence: CDR1 SQVTM, CDR2 ANQGSEA. In DNA, the CDR3 is TGCAGCGGGCGGACAGGGGGCTCTGGGGCCAACGTCCTGACTTTC. It yields the protein CSGRTGGSGANVLTF.

The V call is TRBV5-1, the J call TRBJ2-6; TRBD1 matches at 7 bases. This CDR3 contains 19 residues. Looked up from germline, CDR1 is SGHRS and CDR2 is YFSETQ. After removal of 2 bases from V and 0 bases from J, the junction contained 11 bases not matched to a gene. DNA of the CDR3: TGCGCCAGCAGCTTTCCCCGACAGGGCATCTTCTCTGGGGCCAACGTCCTGACTTTC. Residues: CASSFPRQGIFSGANVLTF. Filled out from reference TRBV5-1 and TRBJ2-6, the complete variable domain reads KAGVTQTPRYLIKTRGQQVTLSCSPISGHRSVSWYQQTPGQGLQFLFEYFSETQRNKGNFPGRFSGRQFSNSRSEMNVSTLELGDSALYLCASSFPRQGIFSGANVLTFGAGSRLTVL.

The chain couples TRBV5-1 to TRBJ2-3; 7 nucleotides match TRBD1. V lost 2 bases and J lost 6; bases outside the gene matches: 6. Germline V gives CDR1 SGHRS, CDR2 YFSETQ. This CDR3 comprises 14 residues. CDR3 coding DNA: TGCGCCAGCAGCTTAGAGGGGGCCGGGGATACGCAGTATTTT. Protein product: CASSLEGAGDTQYF.

As for this clone: The identical CDR3 is also encoded by other nucleotide sequences in the sample. The rearrangement joins TRBV29-1 to TRBJ1-1, with D uncertain. V was clipped by 3 bases and J by 1 base, with 0 bases between them. CDR1 and CDR2 from the germline V gene are SQVTM and ANQGSEA. The CDR3 consists of 10 residues. The CDR3 bases are TGCAGCGTTGAGAACACTGAAGCTTTCTTT. Translating gives CSVENTEAFF. The full variable domain, rest sourced from reference TRBV29-1 and TRBJ1-1, is SAVISQKPSRDICQRGTSLTIQCQVDSQVTMMFWYRQQPGQSLTLIATANQGSEATYESGFVIDKFPISRPNLTFSTLTVSNMSPEDSSIYLCSVENTEAFFGQGTRLTVV.

This clone is a singleton in its sample. This chain uses TRBV30 with TRBJ2-2, with D hard to call. The length of the CDR3 is 13 residues. The V end lost 5 bases, the J end lost 6 bases, and 13 bases lay between the germline ends. Germline assignment: CDR1 GTSNPN and CDR2 SVGIG (reference sequence). The CDR3 sequence is CAWPRTFPGELFF. CDR3 DNA: TGTGCCTGGCCGCGGACGTTTCCCGGGGAGCTGTTTTTT. The entire variable domain, with the rest obtained from reference TRBV30 and TRBJ2-2, is as follows: SQTIHQWPATLVQPVGSPLSLECTVEGTSNPNLYWYRQAAGRGLQLLFYSVGIGQISSEVPQNLSASRPQDRQFILSSKKLLLSDSGFYLCAWPRTFPGELFFGEGSRLTVL.

The V gene is TRBV7-9, the J gene TRBJ1-1; D not resolved. This CDR3 contains 15 residues. The germline V gene encodes CDR1 SEHNR and CDR2 FQNEAQ (reference sequence). V lost 0 bases, J lost 2 bases, and 10 bases lay in between. The CDR3 sequence is CASSLARRVNTEAFF. In nucleotides, the CDR3 is TGTGCCAGCAGCTTAGCGCGTAGAGTTAACACTGAAGCTTTCTTT.

This clone was seen a single time. The chain recombines TRBV30 with TRBJ1-2; D is possibly TRBD1 (5 bases). This CDR3 contains 13 residues. Germline V CDR1 and CDR2: GTSNPN, SVGIG (reference sequence). Trimming left V 3 bases short and J 4 bases short, with 12 bases between. In DNA, the CDR3 is TGTGCCTGGAGCAATGGGCAGGGCTATGGCTACACCTTC. This gives the protein CAWSNGQGYGYTF.

The chain links TRBV30 to TRBJ1-3; no definite D call. Germline loops: CDR1 GTSNPN, CDR2 SVGIG (reference sequence). The CDR3 totals 14 residues. The ends were cut back, 0 bases at V and 0 bases at J, with 6 bases in the middle. CDR3 nucleotides: TGTGCCTGGAGTGTGGATTACTCTGGAAACACCATATATTTT. Encoded protein: CAWSVDYSGNTIYF.

The chain employs TRBV2 and TRBJ1-2; no clear D. CDR1 SNHLY and CDR2 FYNNEI come from the germline V gene. The CDR3 totals 15 residues. V was clipped by 0 bases and J by 0 bases, with 8 bases between them. This chain's CDR3 is CASSEASGANYGYTF. DNA of the CDR3: TGTGCCAGCAGTGAAGCGTCAGGAGCTAACTATGGCTACACCTTC.

The chain carries TRBV30 and TRBJ1-1, with D maybe TRBD1 (5 bases). This CDR3 contains 12 residues. The ends were cut back, 1 base at V and 5 bases at J, with 8 bases in the middle. Germline-derived CDR1 and CDR2 are GTSNPN and SVGIG (reference sequence). CDR3 amino acids: CAWSARGTEAFF. DNA for the CDR3: TGTGCCTGGAGTGCAAGGGGAACTGAAGCTTTCTTT.

The chain couples TRBV9 to TRBJ2-6, with 13 bases that match TRBD2. Trimming cost V 4 bases and J 0 bases; bases outside gene matches: 7. This CDR3 has 19 residues. Germline CDR1 and CDR2: SGDLS and YYNGEE. The CDR3 DNA follows: TGTGCCAGCAGCCCTTCCCGACTAGCGGGGGGCTCTGGGGCCAACGTCCTGACTTTC. Protein: CASSPSRLAGGSGANVLTF.

J is TRBJ1-2 and V is TRBV30, with D unresolved. Germline CDR1 reads GTSNPN; CDR2 reads SVGIG (reference sequence). The CDR3 runs 12 residues. V was clipped by 5 bases and J by 5 bases, with 12 bases between them. The CDR3 coding sequence is TGTGCCTGGGGCGGGCCAAGTTATGGCTACACCTTC. Translated: CAWGGPSYGYTF.

V is TRBV7-9 and J is TRBJ2-5; D is perhaps TRBD2 (5 bases). This CDR3 region has 16 residues. Germline V lookup: CDR1 SEHNR, CDR2 FQNEAQ (reference sequence). Trimming removed 0 bases at V and 5 bases at J, with 16 bases between. CDR3 residues: CASSLALDLGGETQYF. CDR3 bases: TGTGCCAGCAGCTTAGCTCTGGACCTCGGCGGGGAGACCCAGTACTTC.

V is TRBV30 and J is TRBJ2-5; 8 bases fit TRBD2. Trimming at V came to 4 bases and at J to 5 bases, leaving 15 bases not matched to a gene. The CDR3 contains 16 residues. Germline CDR1 reads GTSNPN; CDR2 reads SVGIG (reference sequence). CDR3 loop: CAWNPMRGVVSETQYF. DNA for the CDR3: TGTGCCTGGAACCCCATGCGGGGGGTCGTTTCGGAGACCCAGTACTTC. Full variable domain (rest looked up from reference TRBV30 and TRBJ2-5): SQTIHQWPATLVQPVGSPLSLECTVEGTSNPNLYWYRQAAGRGLQLLFYSVGIGQISSEVPQNLSASRPQDRQFILSSKKLLLSDSGFYLCAWNPMRGVVSETQYFGPGTRLLVL.

This rearrangement joins TRBV6-5 to TRBJ2-1, with D possibly matching TRBD1 (6 bases). Germline V gene lookup returns CDR1 MNHEY and CDR2 SVGAGI. V lost 1 base and J lost 0, with 10 bases in between. The CDR3 runs to 16 residues. DNA for the CDR3: TGTGCCAGCAGTTACTTACAGGGTTTCTCCTACAATGAGCAGTTCTTC. It yields the protein CASSYLQGFSYNEQFF.

The CDR3 DNA reads as TGTGCCGTACAGGGGGCACACTCTGGAAACACCATATATTTT. Its translation is CAVQGAHSGNTIYF. The J gene is TRBJ1-3, the V gene TRBV10-3, with 9 positions matching TRBD1. The junction had 5 bases not matched to a gene; V was cut back by 11 bases and J by 0 bases. Germline V gene sequence: CDR1 ENHRY, CDR2 SYGVKD. There are 14 residues in the CDR3.

A few counts support this clone. This chain joins TRBV19 and TRBJ1-5; no clear D. CDR1 LNHDA and CDR2 SQIVND come from the germline V gene (reference sequence). V gave up 4 bases and J gave up 6 bases, with 10 bases separating them. The CDR3 is 13 amino acids. For the CDR3, the DNA is TGTGCCAGTAGTACAGACTTGGCTCAGCCCCAGCATTTT. It specifies CASSTDLAQPQHF.

A single count supports this clone. V gene TRBV25-1 combines with J gene TRBJ2-6; no reliable D call. This CDR3 contains 16 residues. Germline assignment: CDR1 MGHDK and CDR2 SYGVNS. Deletions cut 6 bases from V and 2 bases from J, with 14 bases between. The CDR3 sequence is CASSPNPGTGANVLTF. The CDR3 nucleotides read TGTGCCAGCAGCCCTAATCCGGGTACTGGGGCCAACGTCCTGACTTTC.

This clone occurred once. This rearrangement joins TRBV30 to TRBJ1-4; D is undetermined. Germline CDR1 is GTSNPN and CDR2 is SVGIG (reference sequence). The CDR3 has 12 residues. Deletions cut 7 bases from V and 0 bases from J, with 6 bases between. CDR3 in amino acids: CASSPTNEKLFF. The CDR3 coding sequence is TGTGCCTCCAGTCCAACTAATGAAAAACTGTTTTTT.

This rearrangement joins TRBV4-3 to TRBJ2-5; D not certain. Germline V CDR1 and CDR2: LGHNA, YSLEER. Trimming left V 3 bases short and J 1 base short, with 15 bases between. This CDR3 has 16 amino acids. CDR3 nucleotide sequence: TGCGCCAGCAGCCAGGAACCTCAAGGATTCCAAGAGACCCAGTACTTC. This translates into CASSQEPQGFQETQYF.

The chain is built from TRBV15 and TRBJ2-7, with a weak D call TRBD1 (5 bases). V was cut by 6 bases and J by 5 bases, with 20 bases left in between. Looked up from germline, CDR1 is LNHNV and CDR2 is YYDKDF (reference sequence). The CDR3 has 15 residues. The CDR3, as DNA: TGTGCCACCAGGACAGATATAAACGGCGTGGACGAGCAGTACTTC. This translates into CATRTDINGVDEQYF.

This chain uses TRBV12-5 with TRBJ1-2; no definite D call. V was trimmed by 5 bases and J by 4 bases, leaving 17 bases between them. This CDR3 has 15 residues. CDR1 is LGHNT, CDR2 FRNRAP, per germline. The CDR3 DNA reads as TGTGCTAGTGGTCGGACGGAGGTGATGAGCTATGGCTACACCTTC. Translating it yields CASGRTEVMSYGYTF. The entire variable domain, with the rest obtained from reference TRBV12-5 and TRBJ1-2, is as follows: DARVTQTPRHKVTEMGQEVTMRCQPILGHNTVFWYRQTMMQGLELLAYFRNRAPLDDSGMPKDRFSAEMPDATLATLKIQPSEPRDSAVYFCASGRTEVMSYGYTFGSGTRLTVV.